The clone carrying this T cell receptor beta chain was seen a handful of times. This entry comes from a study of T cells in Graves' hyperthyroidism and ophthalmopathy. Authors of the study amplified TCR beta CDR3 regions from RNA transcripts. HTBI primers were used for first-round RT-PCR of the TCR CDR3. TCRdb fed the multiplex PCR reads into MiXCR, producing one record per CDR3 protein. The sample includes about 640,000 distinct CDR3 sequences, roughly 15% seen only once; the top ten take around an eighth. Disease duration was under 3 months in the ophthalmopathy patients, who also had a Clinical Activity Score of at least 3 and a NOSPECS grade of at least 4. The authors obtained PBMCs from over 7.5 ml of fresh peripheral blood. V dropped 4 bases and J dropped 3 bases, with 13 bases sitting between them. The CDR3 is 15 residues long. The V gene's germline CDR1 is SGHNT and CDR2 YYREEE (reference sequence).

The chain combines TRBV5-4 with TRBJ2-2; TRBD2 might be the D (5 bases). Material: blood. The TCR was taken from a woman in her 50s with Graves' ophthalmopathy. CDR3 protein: CASSTPMGDTGELFF. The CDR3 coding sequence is TGTGCCAGCAGCACCCCTATGGGAGACACCGGGGAGCTGTTTTTT.